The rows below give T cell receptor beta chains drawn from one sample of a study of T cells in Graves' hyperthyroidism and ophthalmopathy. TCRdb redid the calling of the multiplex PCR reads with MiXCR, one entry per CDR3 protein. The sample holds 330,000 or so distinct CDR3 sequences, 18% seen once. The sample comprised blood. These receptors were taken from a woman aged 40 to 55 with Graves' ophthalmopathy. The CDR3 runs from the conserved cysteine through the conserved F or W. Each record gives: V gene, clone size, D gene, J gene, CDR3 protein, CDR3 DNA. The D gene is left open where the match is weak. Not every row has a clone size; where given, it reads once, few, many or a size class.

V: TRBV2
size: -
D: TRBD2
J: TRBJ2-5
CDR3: CASRSTGLAGGPQETQYF
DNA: TGTGCCAGCAGGAGTACGGGACTAGCGGGAGGGCCCCAAGAGACCCAGTACTTC

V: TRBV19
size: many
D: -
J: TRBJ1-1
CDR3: CASSRGVTEAFF
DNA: TGTGCCAGTAGTCGAGGGGTAACTGAAGCTTTCTTT

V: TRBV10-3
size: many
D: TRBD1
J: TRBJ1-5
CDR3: CAISEAGGGGNQPQHF
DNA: TGTGCCATCAGTGAGGCAGGGGGCGGAGGCAATCAGCCCCAGCATTTT

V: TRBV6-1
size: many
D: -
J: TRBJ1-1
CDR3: CATSELGGTDTEAFF
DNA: TGTGCCACCTCCGAACTCGGGGGGACGGACACTGAAGCTTTCTTT

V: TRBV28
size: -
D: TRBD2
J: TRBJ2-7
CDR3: CATSGGARYEQYF
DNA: TGTGCCACCTCGGGGGGGGCGCGGTACGAGCAGTACTTC

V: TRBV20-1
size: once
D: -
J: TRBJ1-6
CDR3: CSMRQNNSPLHF
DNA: TGCAGTATGCGGCAGAATAATTCACCCCTCCACTTT

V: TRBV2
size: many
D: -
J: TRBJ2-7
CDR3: CASRRTNGPYEQYF
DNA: TGTGCCAGCAGACGGACGAACGGACCCTACGAGCAGTACTTC

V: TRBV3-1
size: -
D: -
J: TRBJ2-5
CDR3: CASNGGGGTQYF
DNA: TGTGCCAGCAATGGGGGCGGTGGGACCCAGTACTTC

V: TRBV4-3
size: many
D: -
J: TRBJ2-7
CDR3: CASSQDSRDEQYF
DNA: TGCGCCAGCAGCCAAGATTCAAGGGACGAGCAGTACTTC

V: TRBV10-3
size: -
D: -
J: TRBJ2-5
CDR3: CATTRAQETQYF
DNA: TGTGCCACCACACGGGCGCAAGAGACCCAGTACTTC

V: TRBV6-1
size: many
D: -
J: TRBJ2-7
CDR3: CASSEVGTYEQYF
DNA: TGTGCCAGCAGTGAAGTTGGGACATACGAGCAGTACTTC

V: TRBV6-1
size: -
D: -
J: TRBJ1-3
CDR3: CASTRDPGSGNTIYF
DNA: TGTGCCAGCACGCGAGACCCTGGCTCTGGAAACACCATATATTTT

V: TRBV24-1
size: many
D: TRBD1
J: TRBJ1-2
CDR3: CATSDRQGGLYGYTF
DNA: TGTGCCACCAGTGATAGACAGGGGGGGCTCTATGGCTACACCTTC

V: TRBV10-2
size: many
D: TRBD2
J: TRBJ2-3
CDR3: CASSEGLAVTDTQYF
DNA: TGCGCCAGCAGTGAAGGACTAGCGGTCACAGATACGCAGTATTTT

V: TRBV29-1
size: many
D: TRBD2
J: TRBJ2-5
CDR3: CSVRTSGGYQETQYF
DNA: TGCAGCGTGAGGACTAGCGGGGGGTACCAAGAGACCCAGTACTTC

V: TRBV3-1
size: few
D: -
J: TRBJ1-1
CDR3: CASSQEIRSSFNTEAFF
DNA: TGTGCCAGCAGCCAAGAGATCCGGTCCAGCTTCAACACTGAAGCTTTCTTT

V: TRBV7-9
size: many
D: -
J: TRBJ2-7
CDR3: CASSLAGTSQYF
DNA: TGTGCCAGCAGCTTAGCGGGGACATCACAGTACTTC

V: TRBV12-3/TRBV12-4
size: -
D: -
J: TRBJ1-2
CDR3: CASSQQGFNGYIF
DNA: TGTGCCAGCAGCCAACAGGGCTTTAATGGCTACATCTTC

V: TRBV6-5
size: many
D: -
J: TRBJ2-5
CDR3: CASSYIGKAQETQYF
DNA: TGTGCCAGCAGTTATATCGGGAAAGCGCAAGAGACCCAGTACTTC

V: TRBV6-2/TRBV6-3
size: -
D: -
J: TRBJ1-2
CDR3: CASSRAGKDYTF
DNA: TGTGCCAGCAGTAGGGCAGGGAAGGACTACACCTTC

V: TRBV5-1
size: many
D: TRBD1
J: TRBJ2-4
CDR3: CASSQGQGNIQYF
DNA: TGCGCCAGCAGCCAGGGACAGGGAAACATTCAGTACTTC

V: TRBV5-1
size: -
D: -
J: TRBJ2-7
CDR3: CASSKTASSYEQYF
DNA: TGCGCCAGCAGCAAGACAGCATCTTCCTACGAGCAGTACTTC

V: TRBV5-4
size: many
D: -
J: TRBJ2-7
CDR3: CASSLDPGEQYF
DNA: TGTGCCAGCAGCTTGGATCCGGGAGAGCAGTACTTC

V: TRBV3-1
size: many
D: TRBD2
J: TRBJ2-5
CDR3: CASNPTSGRASQETQYF
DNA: TGTGCCAGCAACCCGACTAGCGGGAGGGCCTCCCAAGAGACCCAGTACTTC

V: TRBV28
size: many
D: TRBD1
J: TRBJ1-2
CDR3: CASSVRTGRSYGYTF
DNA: TGTGCCAGCAGTGTCCGGACAGGAAGAAGCTATGGCTACACCTTC

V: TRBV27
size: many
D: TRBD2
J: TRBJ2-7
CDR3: CASSLSLAGYEQYF
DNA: TGTGCCAGCAGTTTATCGCTAGCGGGGTACGAGCAGTACTTC

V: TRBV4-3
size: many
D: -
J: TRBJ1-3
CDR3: CASSQTQGNTIYF
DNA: TGCGCCAGCAGCCAGACCCAAGGAAACACCATATATTTT

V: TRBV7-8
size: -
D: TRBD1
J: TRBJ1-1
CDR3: CASSLFGRTGTPEAFF
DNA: TGTGCCAGCAGCTTATTCGGAAGGACAGGGACTCCTGAAGCTTTCTTT

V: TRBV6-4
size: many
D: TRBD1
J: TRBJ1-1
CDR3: CASKAGGYRGLTQEAFF
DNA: TGTGCCAGCAAAGCTGGGGGGTACAGGGGACTTACACAAGAAGCTTTCTTT

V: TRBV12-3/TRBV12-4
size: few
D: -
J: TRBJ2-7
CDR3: CASSLARHEQYF
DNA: TGTGCCAGCAGTTTAGCGCGACACGAGCAGTACTTC

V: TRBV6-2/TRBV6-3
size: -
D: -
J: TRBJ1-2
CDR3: CASSYAGPRYGYIF
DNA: TGTGCCAGCAGTTACGCAGGGCCGCGCTATGGCTACATCTTC

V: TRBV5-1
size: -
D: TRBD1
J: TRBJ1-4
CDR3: CASSRRQGAGEKLFF
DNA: TGCGCCAGCAGCCGCAGACAGGGGGCCGGGGAAAAACTGTTTTTT

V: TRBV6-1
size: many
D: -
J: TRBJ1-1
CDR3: CASSAPDRNTEAFF
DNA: TGTGCCAGCAGTGCCCCAGACAGGAACACTGAAGCTTTCTTT

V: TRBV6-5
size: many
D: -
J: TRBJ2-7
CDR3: CASGQTSTYEQYF
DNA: TGTGCCAGCGGTCAGACATCTACCTACGAGCAGTACTTC

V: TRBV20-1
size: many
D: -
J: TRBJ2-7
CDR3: CSARDGQGLSSAQYF
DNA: TGCAGTGCTAGAGATGGCCAGGGCCTATCGTCAGCGCAGTACTTC

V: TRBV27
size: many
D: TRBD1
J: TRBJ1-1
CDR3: CASSRDAGGLMNTEAFF
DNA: TGTGCCAGCAGTCGAGATGCAGGGGGTTTGATGAACACTGAAGCTTTCTTT

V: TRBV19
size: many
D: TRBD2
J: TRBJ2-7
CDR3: CASSTGLAGVSSYEQYF
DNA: TGTGCCAGTAGTACCGGACTAGCGGGAGTCAGCTCCTACGAGCAGTACTTC

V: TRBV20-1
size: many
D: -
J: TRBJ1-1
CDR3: CSALGTGVGEAFF
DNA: TGCAGTGCTCTCGGCACAGGCGTTGGGGAAGCTTTCTTT

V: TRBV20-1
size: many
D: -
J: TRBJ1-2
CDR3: CSARGTSLHGYTF
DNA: TGCAGTGCTAGAGGGACCTCTCTCCATGGCTACACCTTC

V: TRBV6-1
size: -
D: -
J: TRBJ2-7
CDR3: CASTRVDSSYERYF
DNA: TGTGCCAGCACTCGAGTGGACAGTTCCTACGAGCGGTACTTC

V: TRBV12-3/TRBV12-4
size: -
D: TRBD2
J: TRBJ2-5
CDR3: CASSLREIQYF
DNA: TGTGCCAGCAGTTTGCGGGAGATCCAGTACTTC

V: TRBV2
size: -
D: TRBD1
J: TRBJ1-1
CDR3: CASSDRGQNTEAFF
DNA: TGTGCCAGCAGTGACAGGGGGCAAAACACTGAAGCTTTCTTT

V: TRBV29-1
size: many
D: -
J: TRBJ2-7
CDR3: CSVSTYEQYF
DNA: TGCAGCGTTTCCACCTACGAGCAGTACTTC

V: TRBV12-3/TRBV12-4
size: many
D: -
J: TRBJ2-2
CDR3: CASSYPIAGGTGELFF
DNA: TGTGCCAGCAGTTATCCGATTGCGGGCGGCACCGGGGAGCTGTTTTTT

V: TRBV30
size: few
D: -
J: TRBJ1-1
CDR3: CAAIQVTEAFF
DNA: TGTGCCGCTATTCAGGTCACTGAAGCTTTCTTT

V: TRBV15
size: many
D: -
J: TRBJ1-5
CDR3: CATSRDWGSGNQPQHF
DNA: TGTGCCACCAGCAGAGATTGGGGGTCGGGCAATCAGCCCCAGCATTTT

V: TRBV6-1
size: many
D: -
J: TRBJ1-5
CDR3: CASSVGSNQPQHF
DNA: TGTGCCAGCAGTGTTGGTAGCAATCAGCCCCAGCATTTT

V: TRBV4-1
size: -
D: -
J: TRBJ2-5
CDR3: CASSQDRYGETQYF
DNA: TGCGCCAGCAGCCAAGATCGGTATGGAGAGACCCAGTACTTC

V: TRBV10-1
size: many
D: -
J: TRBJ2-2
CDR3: CASRTDANTGELFF
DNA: TGCGCCAGCAGAACGGACGCTAACACCGGGGAGCTGTTTTTT

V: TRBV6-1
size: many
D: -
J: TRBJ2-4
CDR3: CASSAGKNIQYF
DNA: TGTGCCAGCAGCGCCGGGAAAAACATTCAGTACTTC

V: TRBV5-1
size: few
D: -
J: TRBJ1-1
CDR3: CASRGNMNTEAFF
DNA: TGCGCCAGCAGAGGGAACATGAACACTGAAGCTTTCTTT

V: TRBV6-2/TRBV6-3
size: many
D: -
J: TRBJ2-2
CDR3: CAGGLETEELFF
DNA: TGTGCTGGGGGGCTGGAGACCGAGGAGCTGTTTTTT

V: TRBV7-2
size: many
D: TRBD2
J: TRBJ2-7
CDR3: CASSWTSGTLSEQYF
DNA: TGTGCCAGCAGCTGGACTAGCGGGACCTTGAGCGAGCAGTACTTC

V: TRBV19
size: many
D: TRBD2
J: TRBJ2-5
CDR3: CASPLRRAGEETQYF
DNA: TGTGCCAGCCCCCTAAGGCGGGCGGGAGAAGAGACCCAGTACTTC

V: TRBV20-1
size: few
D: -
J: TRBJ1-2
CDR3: CSARDTGPFSLGYTF
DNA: TGCAGTGCTAGAGATACAGGGCCTTTTTCGCTCGGCTACACCTTC

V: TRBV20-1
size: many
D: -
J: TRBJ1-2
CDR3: CSASQDSDYGYTF
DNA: TGCAGTGCTTCCCAGGATTCTGACTATGGCTACACCTTC

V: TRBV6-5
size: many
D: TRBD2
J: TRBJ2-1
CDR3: CASIPAGGPGEQFF
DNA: TGTGCCAGCATTCCGGCGGGAGGGCCGGGTGAGCAGTTCTTC